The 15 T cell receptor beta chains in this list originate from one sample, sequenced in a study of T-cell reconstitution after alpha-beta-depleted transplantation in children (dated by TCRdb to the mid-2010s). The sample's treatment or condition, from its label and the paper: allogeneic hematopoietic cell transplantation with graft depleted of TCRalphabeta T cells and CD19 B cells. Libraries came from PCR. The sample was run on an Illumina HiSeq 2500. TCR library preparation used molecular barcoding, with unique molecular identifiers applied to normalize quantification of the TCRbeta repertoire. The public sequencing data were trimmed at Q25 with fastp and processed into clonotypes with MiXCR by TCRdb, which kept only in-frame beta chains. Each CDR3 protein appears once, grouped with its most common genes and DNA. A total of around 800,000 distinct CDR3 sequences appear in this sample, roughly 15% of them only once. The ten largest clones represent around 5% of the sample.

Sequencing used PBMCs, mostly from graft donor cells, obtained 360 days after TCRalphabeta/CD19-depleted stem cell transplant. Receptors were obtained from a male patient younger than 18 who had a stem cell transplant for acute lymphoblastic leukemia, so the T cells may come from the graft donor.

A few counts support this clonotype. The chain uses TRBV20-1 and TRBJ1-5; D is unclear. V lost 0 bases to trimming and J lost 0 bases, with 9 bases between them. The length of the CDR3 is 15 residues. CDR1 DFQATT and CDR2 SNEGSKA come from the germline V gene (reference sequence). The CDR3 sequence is CSARDVGYSNQPQHF. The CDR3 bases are TGCAGTGCTAGAGATGTGGGATATAGCAATCAGCCCCAGCATTTT.

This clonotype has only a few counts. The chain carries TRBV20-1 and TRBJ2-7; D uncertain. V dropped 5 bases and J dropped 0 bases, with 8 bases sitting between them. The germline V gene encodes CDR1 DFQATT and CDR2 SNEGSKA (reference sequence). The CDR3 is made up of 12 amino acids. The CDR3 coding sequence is TGCAGTGCTCAAGGCGACTCCTACGAGCAGTACTTC. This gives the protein CSAQGDSYEQYF.

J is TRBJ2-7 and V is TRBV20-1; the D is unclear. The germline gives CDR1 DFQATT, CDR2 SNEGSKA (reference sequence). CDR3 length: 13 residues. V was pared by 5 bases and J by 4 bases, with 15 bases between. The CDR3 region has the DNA TGCAGTGCTCCCCAAGCAGCAATTTACGAGCAGTACTTC. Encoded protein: CSAPQAAIYEQYF.

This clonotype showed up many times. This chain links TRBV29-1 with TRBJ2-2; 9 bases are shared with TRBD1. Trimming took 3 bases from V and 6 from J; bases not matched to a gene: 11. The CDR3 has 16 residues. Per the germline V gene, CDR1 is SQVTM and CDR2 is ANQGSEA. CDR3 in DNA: TGCAGCGTTGAGGTTAGGCGACAGGGGGTCCCCGGGGAGCTGTTTTTT. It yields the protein CSVEVRRQGVPGELFF.

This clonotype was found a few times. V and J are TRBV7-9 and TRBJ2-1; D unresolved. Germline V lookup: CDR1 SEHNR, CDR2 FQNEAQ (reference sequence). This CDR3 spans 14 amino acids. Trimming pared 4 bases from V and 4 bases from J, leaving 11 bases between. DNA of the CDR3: TGTGCCAGCAGCTCATTCTATTCTTACAATGAGCAGTTCTTC. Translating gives CASSSFYSYNEQFF. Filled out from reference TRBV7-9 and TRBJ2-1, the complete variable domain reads DTGVSQNPRHKITKRGQNVTFRCDPISEHNRLYWYRQTLGQGPEFLTYFQNEAQLEKSRLLSDRFSAERPKGSFSTLEIQRTEQGDSAMYLCASSSFYSYNEQFFGPGTRLTVL.

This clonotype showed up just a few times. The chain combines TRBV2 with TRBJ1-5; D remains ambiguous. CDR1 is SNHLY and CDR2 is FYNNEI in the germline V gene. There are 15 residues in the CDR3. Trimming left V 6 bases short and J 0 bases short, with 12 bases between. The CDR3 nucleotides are TGTGCCAGCAGACCCGGGATCCATAGCAATCAGCCCCAGCATTTT. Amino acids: CASRPGIHSNQPQHF. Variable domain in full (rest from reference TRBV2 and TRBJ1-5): EPEVTQTPSHQVTQMGQEVILRCVPISNHLYFYWYRQILGQKVEFLVSFYNNEISEKSEIFDDQFSVERPDGSNFTLKIRSTKLEDSAMYFCASRPGIHSNQPQHFGDGTRLSIL.

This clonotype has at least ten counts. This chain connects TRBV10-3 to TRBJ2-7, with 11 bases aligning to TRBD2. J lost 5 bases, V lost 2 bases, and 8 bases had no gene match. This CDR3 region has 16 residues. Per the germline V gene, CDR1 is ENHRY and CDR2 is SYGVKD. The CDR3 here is CAISEVVLAGAHEQYF. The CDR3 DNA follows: TGTGCCATCAGTGAGGTCGTACTAGCGGGAGCCCACGAGCAGTACTTC.

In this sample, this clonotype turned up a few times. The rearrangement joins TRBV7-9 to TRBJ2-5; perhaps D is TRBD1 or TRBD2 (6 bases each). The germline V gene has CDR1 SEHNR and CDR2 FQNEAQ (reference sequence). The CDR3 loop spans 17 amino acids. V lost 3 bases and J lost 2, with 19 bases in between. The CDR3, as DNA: TGTGCCAGCAGCTTTGTGGGGGGCGCTTTGATACAAGAGACCCAGTACTTC. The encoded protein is CASSFVGGALIQETQYF.

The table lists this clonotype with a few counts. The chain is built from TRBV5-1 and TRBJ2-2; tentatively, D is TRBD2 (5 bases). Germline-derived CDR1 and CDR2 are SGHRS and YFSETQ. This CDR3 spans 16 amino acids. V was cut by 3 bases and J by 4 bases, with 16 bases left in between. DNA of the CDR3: TGCGCCAGCAGCTCCCACCGCGGGCTAGCCACCGGGGAGCTGTTTTTT. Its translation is CASSSHRGLATGELFF.

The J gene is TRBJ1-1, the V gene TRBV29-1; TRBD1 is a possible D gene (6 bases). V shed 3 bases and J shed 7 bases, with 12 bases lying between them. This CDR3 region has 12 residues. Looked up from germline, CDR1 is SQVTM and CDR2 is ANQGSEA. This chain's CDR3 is CSVDSTGDEAFF. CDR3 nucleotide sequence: TGCAGCGTTGACTCGACAGGCGATGAAGCTTTCTTT. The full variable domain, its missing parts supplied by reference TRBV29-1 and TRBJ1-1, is SAVISQKPSRDICQRGTSLTIQCQVDSQVTMMFWYRQQPGQSLTLIATANQGSEATYESGFVIDKFPISRPNLTFSTLTVSNMSPEDSSIYLCSVDSTGDEAFFGQGTRLTVV.

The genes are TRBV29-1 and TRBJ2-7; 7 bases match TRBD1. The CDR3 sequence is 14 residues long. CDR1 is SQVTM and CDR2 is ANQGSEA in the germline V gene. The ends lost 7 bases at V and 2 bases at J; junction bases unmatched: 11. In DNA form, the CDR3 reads TGCAGCGCCGCCGTAGGGGGCAGCCCCTACGAGCAGTACTTC. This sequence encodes CSAAVGGSPYEQYF.

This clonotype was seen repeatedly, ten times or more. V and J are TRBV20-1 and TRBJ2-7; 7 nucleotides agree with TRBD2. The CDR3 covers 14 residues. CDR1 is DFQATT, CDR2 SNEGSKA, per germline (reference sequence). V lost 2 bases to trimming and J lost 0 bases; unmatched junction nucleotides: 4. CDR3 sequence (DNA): TGCAGTGCTAGACCAGCGGGATCCTCCTACGAGCAGTACTTC. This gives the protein CSARPAGSSYEQYF.

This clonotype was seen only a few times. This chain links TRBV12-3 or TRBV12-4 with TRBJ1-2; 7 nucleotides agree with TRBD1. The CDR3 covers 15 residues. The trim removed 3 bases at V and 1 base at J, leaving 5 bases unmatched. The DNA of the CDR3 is TGTGCCAGCAGTTTCCGGGACAGCGTTAACTATGGCTACACCTTC. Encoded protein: CASSFRDSVNYGYTF.

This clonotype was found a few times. CDR3 bases: TGCAGTGCTAGAGATCTCTCGGAAGATACGCAGTATTTT. The encoded protein is CSARDLSEDTQYF. The chain recombines TRBV20-1 with TRBJ2-3, with D unclear. Germline-derived CDR1 and CDR2 are DFQATT and SNEGSKA (reference sequence). Between the trimmed V and J ends, which lost 0 bases and 5 bases, there was a span of 9 bases. The CDR3 is 13 amino acids.

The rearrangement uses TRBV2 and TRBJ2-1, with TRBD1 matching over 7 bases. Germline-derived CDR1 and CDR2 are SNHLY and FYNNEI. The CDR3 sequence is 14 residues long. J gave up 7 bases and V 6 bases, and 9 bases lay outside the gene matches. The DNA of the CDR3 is TGTGCCAGCAGCGTGGACAGGTCTCCAAATGAGCAGTTCTTC. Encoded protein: CASSVDRSPNEQFF. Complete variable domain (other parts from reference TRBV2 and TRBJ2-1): EPEVTQTPSHQVTQMGQEVILRCVPISNHLYFYWYRQILGQKVEFLVSFYNNEISEKSEIFDDQFSVERPDGSNFTLKIRSTKLEDSAMYFCASSVDRSPNEQFFGPGTRLTVL.